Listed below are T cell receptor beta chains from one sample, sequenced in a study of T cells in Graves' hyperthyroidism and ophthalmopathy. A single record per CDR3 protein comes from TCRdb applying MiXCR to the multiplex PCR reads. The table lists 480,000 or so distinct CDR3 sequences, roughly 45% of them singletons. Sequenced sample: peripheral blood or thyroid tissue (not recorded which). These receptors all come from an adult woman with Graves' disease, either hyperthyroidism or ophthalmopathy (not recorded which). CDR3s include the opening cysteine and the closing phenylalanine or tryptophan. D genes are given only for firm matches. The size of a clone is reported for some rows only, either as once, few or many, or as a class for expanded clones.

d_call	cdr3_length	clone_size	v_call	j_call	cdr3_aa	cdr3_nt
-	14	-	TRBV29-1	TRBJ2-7	CSVAGRYPAYEQYF	TGCAGCGTTGCCGGACGGTATCCGGCCTACGAGCAGTACTTC
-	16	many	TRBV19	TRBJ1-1	CASSPGGGRSNTEAFF	TGTGCCAGTAGTCCTGGGGGGGGCAGGTCGAACACTGAAGCTTTCTTT
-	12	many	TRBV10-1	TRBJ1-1	CASSDETNEAFF	TGCGCCAGCAGTGATGAGACAAATGAAGCTTTCTTT
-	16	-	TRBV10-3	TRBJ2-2	CAISNPRWVGTGELFF	TGTGCCATCAGTAACCCCAGATGGGTCGGCACCGGGGAGCTGTTTTTT
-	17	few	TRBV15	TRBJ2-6	CATSSKRWGSGANVLTF	TGTGCCACCAGCAGCAAACGGTGGGGGTCTGGGGCCAACGTCCTGACTTTC
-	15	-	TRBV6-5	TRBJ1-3	CASSAGPPSGNAIYF	TGTGCCAGTTCAGCAGGACCACCCTCTGGAAACGCCATATATTTT
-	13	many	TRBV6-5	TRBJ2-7	CASSTSPTYEQYF	TGTGCCAGCAGCACTAGTCCCACCTACGAGCAGTACTTC
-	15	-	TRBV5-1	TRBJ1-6	CASSLLQGTNSPLHF	TGCGCCAGCAGCTTGTTGCAGGGAACTAATTCACCCCTCCACTTT
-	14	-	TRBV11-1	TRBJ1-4	CASSWDGDQEKLFF	TGTGCCAGCAGCTGGGACGGAGATCAGGAAAAACTGTTTTTT
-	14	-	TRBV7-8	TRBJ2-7	CASSSAPPNYEQYF	TGTGCCAGCAGCTCCGCACCACCCAACTACGAGCAGTACTTC
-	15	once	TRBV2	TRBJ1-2	CASSEAVTPNYGYTF	TGTGCCAGCAGTGAAGCGGTCACCCCTAACTATGGCTACACCTTC
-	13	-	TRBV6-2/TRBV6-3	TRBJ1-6	CASRREWWSPLHF	TGTGCCAGCAGAAGAGAGTGGTGGTCACCCCTCCACTTT
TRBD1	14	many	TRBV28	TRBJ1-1	CASSLVQGRTEAFF	TGTGCCAGCAGTTTAGTACAGGGGCGCACTGAAGCTTTCTTT
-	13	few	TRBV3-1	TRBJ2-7	CASSQVSAYEQYF	TGTGCCAGCAGCCAAGTTTCGGCCTACGAGCAGTACTTC
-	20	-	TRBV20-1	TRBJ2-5	CSARDRRGKTSPTLEETQYF	TGCAGTGCTAGAGATCGGAGGGGTAAGACTTCGCCGACTTTAGAGGAGACCCAGTACTTC
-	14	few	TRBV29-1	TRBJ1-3	CSVEGGELGNTIYF	TGCAGCGTTGAAGGGGGTGAGTTGGGAAACACCATATATTTT
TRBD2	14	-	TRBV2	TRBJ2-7	CASSEALRRGEAPF	TGTGCCAGCAGTGAAGCGCTACGACGGGGGGAGGCTCCCTTC
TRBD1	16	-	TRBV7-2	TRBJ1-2	CASSLGPTGYNYGYTF	TGTGCCAGCAGCTTAGGCCCGACAGGGTATAACTATGGCTACACCTTC
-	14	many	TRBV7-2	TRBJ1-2	CASSQNQGGTSYTF	TGTGCCAGCAGCCAAAACCAGGGAGGTACGAGCTACACCTTC
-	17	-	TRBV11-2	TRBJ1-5	CASSLASAAGGNQPQHF	TGTGCCAGCAGCTTAGCGTCGGCAGCGGGCGGGAATCAGCCCCAGCATTTT
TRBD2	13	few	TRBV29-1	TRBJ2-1	CSVPTSGRAWQFF	TGCAGCGTACCGACTAGCGGGAGGGCCTGGCAGTTCTTC
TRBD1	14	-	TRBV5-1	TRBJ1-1	CASSFSGTGLGAFF	TGCGCCAGCAGCTTTAGCGGGACAGGCTTGGGAGCTTTCTTT
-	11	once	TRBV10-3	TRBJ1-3	CAISTGNTIYF	TGTGCCATCAGCACCGGAAACACCATATATTTT
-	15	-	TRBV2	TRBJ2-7	CASSDYVGRTYEQYF	TGTGCCAGCAGTGATTATGTTGGCAGGACCTACGAGCAGTACTTC
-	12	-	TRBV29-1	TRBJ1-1	CSVEARIAEAFF	TGCAGCGTTGAAGCTAGGATTGCTGAAGCTTTCTTT
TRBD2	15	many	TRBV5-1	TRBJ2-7	CASSLMTSGKYEQYF	TGCGCCAGCAGCTTAATGACTAGCGGGAAATACGAGCAGTACTTC
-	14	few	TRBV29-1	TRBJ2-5	CSVERVAGQETQYF	TGCAGCGTAGAAAGGGTCGCAGGGCAAGAGACCCAGTACTTC
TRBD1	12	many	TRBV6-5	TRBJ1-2	CASTDRAGGYTF	TGTGCCAGCACCGACAGGGCTGGTGGCTACACCTTC
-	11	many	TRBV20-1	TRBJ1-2	CSALRGDGYTF	TGCAGTGCTCTCAGGGGCGATGGCTACACCTTC
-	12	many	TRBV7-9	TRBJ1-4	CASSRDGEKLFF	TGTGCCAGCAGCAGAGACGGTGAAAAACTGTTTTTT
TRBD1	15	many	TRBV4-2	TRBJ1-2	CASSQELTGGSGYTF	TGTGCCAGCAGCCAAGAACTTACAGGGGGAAGTGGCTACACCTTC
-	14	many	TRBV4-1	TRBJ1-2	CASSQSTGNYGYTF	TGCGCCAGCAGCCAATCTACGGGAAACTATGGCTACACCTTC
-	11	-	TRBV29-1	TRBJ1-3	CSGGTGNTIYF	TGCAGCGGCGGGACGGGGAACACCATATATTTT
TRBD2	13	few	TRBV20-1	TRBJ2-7	CSARALAGREQYF	TGCAGTGCTAGAGCTTTAGCGGGAAGGGAGCAGTACTTC
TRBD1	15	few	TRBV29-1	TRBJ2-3	CSVAEGQGLGVAQYF	TGCAGCGTTGCGGAGGGACAGGGGCTCGGCGTTGCGCAGTATTTT
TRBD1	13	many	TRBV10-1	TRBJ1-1	CASSVLKGAAAFF	TGCGCCAGCAGTGTCCTTAAGGGGGCTGCTGCTTTCTTT
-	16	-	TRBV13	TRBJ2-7	CASSHSIGELGYEQYF	TGTGCCAGCAGTCATTCAATCGGGGAACTTGGGTACGAGCAGTACTTC
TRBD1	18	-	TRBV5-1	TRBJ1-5	CASSLADRGESGNQPQHF	TGCGCCAGCAGCTTGGCCGACAGGGGGGAGTCGGGCAATCAGCCCCAGCATTTT
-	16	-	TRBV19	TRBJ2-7	CASSDYGSGTPYEQYF	TGTGCCAGTAGTGACTACGGTTCAGGGACCCCCTACGAGCAGTACTTC
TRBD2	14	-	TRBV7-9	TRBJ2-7	CASSRASGYNEQYF	TGTGCCAGCTCAAGGGCTAGCGGGTACAATGAGCAGTACTTC
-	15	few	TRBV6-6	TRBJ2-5	CASSYGGSLGETQYF	TGTGCCAGCAGTTACGGTGGATCGCTAGGGGAGACCCAGTACTTC
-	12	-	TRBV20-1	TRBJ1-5	CSARRRGGNQHF	TGCAGTGCTAGACGGAGGGGCGGCAATCAGCATTTT
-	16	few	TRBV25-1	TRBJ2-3	CASSESQGMSTDTQYF	TGTGCCAGCAGTGAATCCCAGGGAATGAGCACAGATACGCAGTATTTT
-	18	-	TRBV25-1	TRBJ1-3	CASSPQFQSGITGNTIYF	TGTGCCAGCTCACCACAATTTCAGTCGGGGATAACTGGAAACACCATATATTTT
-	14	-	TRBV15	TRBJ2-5	CATSRDPAEGTQYF	TGTGCCACCAGCAGAGATCCGGCCGAAGGGACCCAGTACTTC
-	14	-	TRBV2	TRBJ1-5	CASSEGADNQPQHF	TGTGCCAGCAGTGAGGGGGCAGACAATCAGCCCCAGCATTTT
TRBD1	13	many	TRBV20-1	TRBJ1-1	CSASTGVNTEAFF	TGCAGTGCATCGACAGGGGTGAACACTGAAGCTTTCTTT
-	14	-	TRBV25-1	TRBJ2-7	CASSDPEQGWEQYF	TGTGCCAGCAGTGATCCAGAACAGGGTTGGGAGCAGTACTTC